The entry below describes one T cell receptor beta chain. Trimming at V came to 4 bases and at J to 1 base, leaving 9 bases not matched to a gene. The CDR3 contains 17 residues. From germline, CDR1 is MNHNS and CDR2 SASEGT. The data were obtained in a study of Graves' ophthalmopathy and Graves' hyperthyroidism. CDR3 regions of TCR beta were amplified from RNA transcripts. Second-round multiplex PCR came after a first-round RT-PCR that employed HTBI primers. MiXCR, applied by TCRdb to the multiplex PCR reads, yields one record per CDR3 protein. The sample shows approximately 380,000 distinct CDR3 sequences, 21% of them seen only once.

The chain is built from TRBV6-1 and TRBJ2-5; TRBD2 matches at 10 bases. The sequence derives from a woman younger than 35 with stable Graves' hyperthyroidism. Material for sequencing was peripheral blood. CDR3 sequence: CASSVAPSGRAQETQYF. CDR3 bases: TGTGCCAGCAGTGTGGCCCCCAGCGGGAGGGCCCAAGAGACCCAGTACTTC.